This TCR beta chain was recovered during a study of OX40 agonist ivuxolimab in advanced cancers. Overall study context: Enrollees could have had prior anti-PD-1, anti-PD-L1 or anti-CTLA-4 therapy, which roughly 40% had received.

This clone came up once. Its specificity is unknown. Study-wide points: Researchers report that CD8+ T cells had, on average, more expanded clones than CD4+. Both blood CD4+ and CD8+ T cells showed clonal growth by week 6 at 0.1 to 3.0 mg/kg.

The data were produced by immunoSEQ multiplex PCR, yet TCRdb's version contains in-frame clones alone and is incomplete. Among nearly 45,000 clones listed, 80% were seen once. The TCR sequence derives from an adult with an advanced solid tumor such as melanoma, head and neck, liver or kidney cancer. The input for sequencing was CD4+ or CD8+ T cells sorted from blood, taken in a trial of the OX40 agonist ivuxolimab.

In nucleotides, the CDR3 is TGTGCCAGCGGGGACCCCGCCACCTACGAGCAGTACTTC. Protein sequence: CASGDPATYEQYF. This chain joins TRBV6-5 and TRBJ2-7; D tentatively reads TRBD1 or TRBD2 (5 bases each). Germline V gene sequence: CDR1 MNHEY, CDR2 SVGAGI. The ends were cut back, 8 bases at V and 2 bases at J, with 13 bases in the middle. CDR3 length: 13 amino acids.